The 15 T cell receptor beta chains reported below all come from one sample, sequenced in a study of blood T cell repertoires in COVID-19. Sequencing used immunoSEQ multiplex PCR; TCRdb keeps in-frame clones, though not all of them. In the table there are 20,000 or so clones, about 89% of which are singletons. The sequencing sample was made of peripheral blood. The receptors come from a human donor in a cohort sampled during active COVID-19.

The genes are TRBV6-6 and TRBJ1-1; 9 nucleotides align to TRBD1. V lost 6 bases and J lost 5; bases outside the gene matches: 4. Germline CDR1 is MNHNY and CDR2 is SVGAGI (reference sequence). The length of the CDR3 is 13 residues. DNA of the CDR3: TGTGCCAGCAGCCGGGACAGGGTGACTGAAGCTTTCTTT. It yields the protein CASSRDRVTEAFF.

This sequence joins TRBV7-2 and TRBJ1-5, with D unresolved. V dropped 1 base and J dropped 10 bases, with 14 bases sitting between them. The germline V gene has CDR1 SGHTA and CDR2 FQGNSA. This CDR3 has 14 residues. In nucleotides, the CDR3 is TGTGCCAGCAGCTTAGATTGGGGAGTTCCACCCCAGCATTTT. Residues: CASSLDWGVPPQHF. Combining the CDR3 with reference TRBV7-2 and TRBJ1-5 gives the whole variable domain GAGVSQSPSNKVTEKGKDVELRCDPISGHTALYWYRQSLGQGLEFLIYFQGNSAPDKSGLPSDRFSAERTGGSVSTLTIQRTQQEDSAVYLCASSLDWGVPPQHFGDGTRLSIL.

V usage is TRBV28 and J usage is TRBJ1-1; D is perhaps TRBD1 (6 bases). Germline V gene data show CDR1 as MDHEN and CDR2 as SYDVKM. There are 15 residues in the CDR3. Trimming took 3 bases from V and 0 from J, leaving 11 bases between them. The CDR3 reads CASSFRQVMNTEAFF. CDR3 sequence (DNA): TGTGCCAGCAGTTTTCGACAGGTAATGAACACTGAAGCTTTCTTT.

The J gene is TRBJ2-2, the V gene TRBV5-6; possible D gene TRBD2, 5 bases. The CDR3 spans 14 residues. Between the trimmed V and J ends, which lost 0 bases and 8 bases, there was a span of 11 bases. Looked up from germline, CDR1 is SGHDT and CDR2 is YYEEEE. CDR3 residues: CASSLVMGVGELFF. Here the CDR3 DNA reads TGTGCCAGCAGCTTGGTAATGGGAGTAGGGGAGCTGTTTTTT.

The chain couples TRBV6-6 to TRBJ2-7; D unclear. The CDR3 contains 12 residues. Trimming pared 8 bases from V and 2 bases from J, leaving 10 bases between. Germline V gene data show CDR1 as MNHNY and CDR2 as SVGAGI (reference sequence). As DNA, the CDR3 is TGTGCCAGCGGCCGTGATACCTACGAGCAGTACTTC. Translated, it gives CASGRDTYEQYF.

V gene TRBV28 combines with J gene TRBJ2-7; 7 positions agree with TRBD1. Germline CDR1 and CDR2: MDHEN and SYDVKM. The CDR3 extends over 12 amino acids. V was pared by 6 bases and J by 6 bases, with 5 bases of the junction left unmatched. For the CDR3, the DNA is TGTGCCAGCAGCCGACAGGGTCCCGAGCAGTACTTC. Translating gives CASSRQGPEQYF.

The chain couples TRBV6-2 or TRBV6-3 to TRBJ2-7; 12 nucleotides line up with TRBD2. V was clipped by 6 bases and J by 6 bases; unmatched bases: 6. Germline V gene lookup returns CDR1 MNHEY and CDR2 SVGEGT. This CDR3 is 14 amino acids long. CDR3 in DNA: TGTGCCAGCAGGCCTAGCGGGAGGGCCTCCGAGCAGTACTTC. Amino acid sequence: CASRPSGRASEQYF.

This chain connects TRBV6-5 to TRBJ2-2; D remains ambiguous. This CDR3 has 16 residues. Germline CDR1 reads MNHEY; CDR2 reads SVGAGI. V lost 2 bases, J lost 1 base, and 11 bases lay in between. CDR3 protein: CASSYHQFGNTGELFF. CDR3 nucleotides: TGTGCCAGCAGTTACCACCAATTCGGGAACACCGGGGAGCTGTTTTTT.

The rearrangement links TRBV28 to TRBJ1-4, with a tentative D call TRBD1 (5 bases). Trimming pared 4 bases from V and 8 bases from J, leaving 14 bases between. This CDR3 has 14 amino acids. Per the germline V gene, CDR1 is MDHEN and CDR2 is SYDVKM. CDR3 DNA: TGTGCCAGCAGTTCCCCCCCCGGACACGAAAAACTGTTTTTT. Encoded protein: CASSSPPGHEKLFF.

The rearrangement joins TRBV30 to TRBJ1-2; 9 bases are shared with TRBD1. V shed 5 bases, J shed 4 bases, and the junction held 8 bases outside the gene matches. The CDR3 spans 14 residues. Germline loops: CDR1 GTSNPN, CDR2 SVGIG (reference sequence). The CDR3, as DNA: TGTGCCTGGTCACGACAGGGGGATAGCTATGGCTACACCTTC. Amino acids: CAWSRQGDSYGYTF. The full variable domain, completed using reference TRBV30 and TRBJ1-2, is SQTIHQWPATLVQPVGSPLSLECTVEGTSNPNLYWYRQAAGRGLQLLFYSVGIGQISSEVPQNLSASRPQDRQFILSSKKLLLSDSGFYLCAWSRQGDSYGYTFGSGTRLTVV.

This sequence joins TRBV5-5 and TRBJ2-7, with 7 bases fitting TRBD2. V was clipped by 4 bases and J by 2 bases; unmatched bases: 12. Germline CDR1 reads SGHKS; CDR2 reads YYEKEE (reference sequence). The CDR3 is 16 residues long. CDR3 sequence (DNA): TGTGCCAGCAGCGTGAGCGGACAAGCGGGGACCTACGAGCAGTACTTC. Translated, it gives CASSVSGQAGTYEQYF.

This chain connects TRBV7-2 to TRBJ2-1; a possible D gene is TRBD1 (7 bases). The CDR3 is 14 residues long. Germline CDR1 reads SGHTA; CDR2 reads FQGNSA. Trimming shortened V by 6 bases and J by 11 bases, and 20 bases separated the two germline ends. The CDR3 spells CASSPGGIVRKQFF. CDR3 in DNA: TGTGCCAGCAGTCCAGGGGGGATCGTAAGGAAGCAGTTCTTC.

The chain carries TRBV19 and TRBJ2-2; 9 bases map to TRBD2. Germline CDR1 LNHDA, CDR2 SQIVND (reference sequence). The V segment lost 4 bases and the J segment 6 bases; nucleotides outside the gene matches: 9. The CDR3 is made up of 16 amino acids. CDR3 protein: CASSTLGGRVAGELFF. As DNA, the CDR3 is TGTGCCAGTAGTACGTTGGGCGGGAGGGTAGCCGGGGAGCTGTTTTTT.

This chain uses TRBV15 with TRBJ2-7; TRBD2 aligns across 8 bases. Germline V lookup: CDR1 LNHNV, CDR2 YYDKDF (reference sequence). V shed 6 bases, J shed 2 bases, and the junction held 3 bases outside the gene matches. The CDR3 runs to 13 residues. CDR3 in DNA: TGTGCCACCAGAGAGGGACTAGCCTACGAGCAGTACTTC. Protein: CATREGLAYEQYF.

V usage is TRBV6-2 or TRBV6-3 and J usage is TRBJ2-1; 10 bases agree with TRBD2. Germline V gene sequence: CDR1 MNHEY, CDR2 SVGEGT. The CDR3 runs to 15 residues. V shed 6 bases and J 5 bases; nucleotides not matched to a gene: 7. The CDR3 DNA follows: TGTGCCAGCAGCCTAGCGGGAGTGTATGACAATGAGCAGTTCTTC. Translation: CASSLAGVYDNEQFF.